This T cell receptor (beta chain) was observed in a study of cytomegalovirus exposure and HLA in healthy donors. The PCR employed 60 Vbeta primers together with 13 Jbeta primers. Clones were sequenced by immunoSEQ multiplex PCR, and TCRdb holds only the in-frame ones, with some missing. The data contain some 160,000 clones, over 80% of them singletons. With regard to this clone: Its target is not known.

Study conclusions and caveats: Fewer N-insertions than the approximately 680-donor mean were reportedly shown by an Asian-associated ancestry cluster in a later analysis. Per a later analysis, 15,000 to 20,000 TCR beta sequences showed association with HLA alleles at 0.05 false discovery rate.

While unrecorded immune exposures were likely, the donors were nominally healthy when sampled. V lost 5 bases, J lost 7 bases, and 14 bases lay in between. The CDR3 covers 13 residues. Germline V CDR1 and CDR2: MNHEY, SVGAGI. The clonotype was recovered from a woman under 30 in good health and CMV-seronegative. The J gene is TRBJ2-5, the V gene TRBV6-5, with no clear D. The sequenced sample consisted of PBMCs. The CDR3 loop is CASSATGTGTQYF. As DNA, the CDR3 is TGTGCCAGCAGTGCCACCGGTACGGGGACCCAGTACTTC.